This T cell receptor beta chain was found in a study of cytomegalovirus exposure and HLA in healthy donors. The V gene end was trimmed by 3 bases and the J gene end by 6 bases; junction bases not matched to a gene: 6. There are 15 residues in the CDR3. The germline V gene has CDR1 SGHNT and CDR2 YYREEE (reference sequence). PCR amplification relied on 60 Vbeta primers (plus 13 Jbeta primers). The repertoire was sequenced with immunoSEQ multiplex PCR; TCRdb's copy has only in-frame clones and lacks some. The sample contains roughly 190,000 clones, about 10% of which appear only once. Donors were nominally healthy when sampled, though unrecorded immune exposures were likely.

The gene calls are TRBV5-4 and TRBJ2-5; 12 bases line up with TRBD2. The specimen sequenced was PBMCs. The sequence was collected from a woman between 25 and 40 years old in good health and CMV-seropositive. The CDR3 is CASSSRTSGIKTQYF. CDR3 in DNA: TGTGCCAGCAGCTCAAGGACTAGCGGGATAAAGACCCAGTACTTC.